The 15 T cell receptor beta chains given below trace back to one sample, sequenced in a study of shared clonotypes between healthy human individuals (dated by TCRdb to between 2020 and 2021). Receptor amplification or capture employed the immunoSEQ multiplex PCR assay. The source is immuneACCESS, and TCRdb retained only in-frame sequences with V and J called. Part of the clones is not carried over; for the studies checked, unresolved V genes explain less than half of this, and the remainder is unexplained. This sample has about 2.1 million clones in its table, and over 85% of those were observed once. The ten biggest clones cover around 1.7% of the sample. CD8 naive samples were obtained by positive selection for CCR7 among CD45RO-negative cells, yielding a CD45RA+CCR7+ population from which TemRA cells were excluded. Input material: naive CD8+ T cells from PBMCs. This sample's cell subset or site label indicates: CD45RA+CCR7+. These receptors all stem from a young man in good health. Some clones in this sample may be carry-over from other donors' samples.

This clone was picked up one time. The V and J genes are TRBV10-2 and TRBJ2-1; tentative D call: TRBD1 (8 bases). Germline CDR1 reads WSHSY; CDR2 reads SAAADI. Trimming cost V 7 bases and J 13 bases, with 20 bases left between them. CDR3 length: 13 residues. This chain's CDR3 is CASKPDREGRQFF. The CDR3 DNA reads TGCGCCAGCAAACCGGACAGGGAGGGTCGACAGTTCTTC.

The V gene is TRBV5-1, the J gene TRBJ2-5; 8 bases agree with TRBD1. The J segment lost 5 bases and the V segment lost 4 bases, leaving 7 bases of the junction unmatched. CDR1 and CDR2 from the germline V gene are SGHRS and YFSETQ. This CDR3 has 14 residues. The CDR3 DNA reads as TGCGCCAGCAGCACCCGACAGGGGTTGGAGACCCAGTACTTC. Protein sequence: CASSTRQGLETQYF.

The V and J genes are TRBV27 and TRBJ1-2, with 11 bases fitting TRBD1. The CDR3 is made up of 16 amino acids. J gave up 5 bases and V 8 bases, and 13 bases lay outside the gene matches. Germline CDR1 MNHEY, CDR2 SMNVEV (reference sequence). The CDR3 sequence is CASEVWRTGGPYGYTF. CDR3 coding DNA: TGTGCCAGCGAGGTTTGGAGGACAGGGGGCCCTTATGGCTACACCTTC.

This sequence joins TRBV7-9 and TRBJ2-3, with D possibly matching TRBD2 (5 bases). Germline values: CDR1 SEHNR, CDR2 FQNEAQ (reference sequence). The CDR3 sequence is 13 residues long. V was pared by 5 bases and J by 7 bases, with 13 bases between. CDR3 DNA: TGTGCCAGCAGCCCCCGGGGTGGGAATACGCAGTATTTT. Translated, it gives CASSPRGGNTQYF. The whole variable domain, filled in from reference TRBV7-9 and TRBJ2-3, reads DTGVSQNPRHKITKRGQNVTFRCDPISEHNRLYWYRQTLGQGPEFLTYFQNEAQLEKSRLLSDRFSAERPKGSFSTLEIQRTEQGDSAMYLCASSPRGGNTQYFGPGTRLTVL.

Here the CDR3 DNA reads TGTGCCAGCGGCTCGCAGAGTATGAACACTGAAGCTTTCTTT. Protein product: CASGSQSMNTEAFF. The chain recombines TRBV7-9 with TRBJ1-1; D call uncertain. This CDR3 has 14 residues. Germline V gene data show CDR1 as SEHNR and CDR2 as FQNEAQ (reference sequence). V lost 8 bases and J 0 bases, leaving 13 bases between the germline ends.

In nucleotides, the CDR3 is TGTGCCAGCAGTGACTTCGCAGGGTCGGACTATGGCTACACCTTC. Its translation is CASSDFAGSDYGYTF. This chain links TRBV6-4 with TRBJ1-2; TRBD1 might be the D (5 bases). Germline V lookup: CDR1 MRHNA, CDR2 SNTAGT. CDR3 size: 15 residues. Trimming pared 1 base from V and 3 bases from J, leaving 12 bases between.

V and J are TRBV5-4 and TRBJ2-2; D is perhaps TRBD2 (7 bases). V was clipped by 7 bases and J by 5 bases, with 12 bases between them. The CDR3 length is 13 residues. Germline V gives CDR1 SGHNT, CDR2 YYREEE (reference sequence). DNA of the CDR3: TGTGCCAGCGGGAGGGGGAATACCGGGGAGCTGTTTTTT. Its protein is CASGRGNTGELFF.

The CDR3 DNA follows: TGTGCCAGCAGCGGTCCTAGCTCCTACAATGAGCAGTTCTTC. Protein sequence: CASSGPSSYNEQFF. J is TRBJ2-1 and V is TRBV14, with D unclear. The CDR3 runs to 14 residues. The V gene's germline CDR1 is SGHDN and CDR2 FVKESK. The ends were cut back, 5 bases at V and 0 bases at J, with 8 bases in the middle.

The rearrangement uses TRBV29-1 and TRBJ1-5; D unresolved. Trimming removed 4 bases from V and 5 bases from J, with 15 bases in between. The CDR3 is made up of 14 amino acids. Germline CDR1 and CDR2: SQVTM and ANQGSEA. The CDR3 sequence: CSVAHSLDDQPQHF. The CDR3 DNA reads TGCAGCGTTGCCCATTCCCTAGACGATCAGCCCCAGCATTTT.

CDR3 DNA: TGCGCCAGCAGCCAAGGCAGACAGGGTGTCTACGAGCAGTACTTC. Its protein product is CASSQGRQGVYEQYF. This rearrangement joins TRBV4-1 to TRBJ2-7; 7 bases are shared with TRBD1. J gave up 3 bases and V 1 base, and 6 bases lay outside the gene matches. CDR1 is MGHRA, CDR2 YSYEKL, per germline. The length of the CDR3 is 15 residues.

This clone was seen a single time. The chain is built from TRBV4-3 and TRBJ2-5; D uncertain. Germline CDR1 is LGHNA and CDR2 is YSLEER. The CDR3 extends over 14 amino acids. Between the trimmed V and J ends, which lost 0 bases and 7 bases, there was a span of 12 bases. This CDR3 is CASSQDWPRGTQYF. DNA for the CDR3: TGCGCCAGCAGCCAAGACTGGCCGCGCGGGACCCAGTACTTC.

The chain links TRBV9 to TRBJ1-5; D remains ambiguous. The germline V and J ends were trimmed by 3 bases and 5 bases, with 9 bases remaining between them. CDR1 and CDR2 (germline): SGDLS, YYNGEE. The CDR3 is made up of 13 amino acids. The DNA of the CDR3 is TGTGCCAGCAGCGAGCGGGTGGATCAGCCCCAGCATTTT. Translated: CASSERVDQPQHF.

The chain couples TRBV4-3 to TRBJ1-2; the match to TRBD1 covers 7 bases. Germline assignment: CDR1 LGHNA and CDR2 YSLEER. Losses at the gene ends were 5 bases for V and 8 bases for J; bases not matched to a gene: 17. The CDR3 is 16 residues long. The CDR3 DNA follows: TGCGCCAGCAGCGGACAGGACAGGCCAGTGGATGGAGGCTACACCTTC. Translating it yields CASSGQDRPVDGGYTF.

About this clone: The sample contains more than one DNA sequence encoding this CDR3. The rearrangement links TRBV27 to TRBJ1-5; no definite D call. This CDR3 is built from 14 residues. The germline V gene has CDR1 MNHEY and CDR2 SMNVEV (reference sequence). V was cut by 3 bases and J by 4 bases, with 10 bases left in between. CDR3 coding DNA: TGTGCCAGCAGTTTCACGGGCGGGAATCAGCCCCAGCATTTT. This gives the protein CASSFTGGNQPQHF.

To note about this clone: The identical CDR3 is also encoded by other nucleotide sequences in the sample. V and J are TRBV4-3 and TRBJ2-7; 12 nucleotides agree with TRBD2. The CDR3 spans 15 residues. V trimming: 3 bases; J trimming: 4 bases; junction bases outside the gene matches: 4. In germline, CDR1 is LGHNA, CDR2 YSLEER. CDR3 DNA: TGCGCCAGCAGCCAGGCTAGCGGGAGGGCTTACGAGCAGTACTTC. It encodes CASSQASGRAYEQYF.